This TCR beta chain was observed in a study of blood T cell repertoires in COVID-19. Study-level background: Collection of acute and convalescent COVID-19 samples took place in the United States, Italy and Spain. Sources were T cells, B-cell-depleted T cells, or PBMCs; the material itself was cDNA or gDNA.

Authors' data handling: The authors estimated nucleated cell counts from reference gene primer amplification. Sequencing used immunoSEQ multiplex PCR; TCRdb keeps in-frame clones, though not all of them. V and J calls plus clone size are reproduced from that table; the DNA served to infer D and trimming. The data show hundreds of thousands of clones, around 88% seen once. V lost 6 bases to trimming and J lost 8 bases, with 22 bases between them. The CDR3 runs 15 residues. Germline V lookup: CDR1 LNHDA, CDR2 SQIVND (reference sequence). The chain uses TRBV19 and TRBJ1-2; D is perhaps TRBD1 (6 bases). This receptor was identified in a woman in her 70s with COVID-19, enrolled during active disease. The sample taken for sequencing was peripheral blood. The DNA of the CDR3 is TGTGCCAGTAGCCTCTCCAGGACAGCAGTCGAGGGCTACACCTTC. This gives the protein CASSLSRTAVEGYTF. The full variable domain, rest sourced from reference TRBV19 and TRBJ1-2, is DGGITQSPKYLFRKEGQNVTLSCEQNLNHDAMYWYRQDPGQGLRLIYYSQIVNDFQKGDIAEGYSVSREKKESFPLTVTSAQKNPTAFYLCASSLSRTAVEGYTFGSGTRLTVV.